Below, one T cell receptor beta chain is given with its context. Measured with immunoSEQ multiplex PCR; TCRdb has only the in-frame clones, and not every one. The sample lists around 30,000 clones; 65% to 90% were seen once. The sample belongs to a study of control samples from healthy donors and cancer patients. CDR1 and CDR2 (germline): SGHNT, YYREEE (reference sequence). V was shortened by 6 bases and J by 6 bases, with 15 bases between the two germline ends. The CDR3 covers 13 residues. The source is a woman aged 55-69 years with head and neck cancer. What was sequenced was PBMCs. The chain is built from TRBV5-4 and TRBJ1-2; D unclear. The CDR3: CASNQAHFDGYTF. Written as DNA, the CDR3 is TGTGCCAGCAATCAGGCACACTTCGATGGCTACACCTTC.